Listed here are 20 T cell receptor beta chains from one sample, sequenced in a study of cytomegalovirus exposure and HLA in healthy donors. In the PCR, 60 Vbeta and 13 Jbeta primers were used. Sequenced by immunoSEQ multiplex PCR; TCRdb stores in-frame clones only, minus some. The sample holds 150,000 to 200,000 clones, around four fifths seen once. Sequencing was done on a sample of PBMCs. Receptors originate from a girl aged 10-17 years in good health and CMV-seropositive.

J is TRBJ2-3 and V is TRBV4-1; D is possibly TRBD2 (5 bases). The CDR3 totals 16 residues. CDR1 and CDR2 (germline): MGHRA, YSYEKL. The germline V and J ends were trimmed by 4 bases and 2 bases, with 16 bases remaining between them. Here the CDR3 reads CASSLPRTSNTDTQYF. The CDR3 DNA is TGCGCCAGCAGCCTCCCCCGGACTTCCAACACAGATACGCAGTATTTT.

J is TRBJ1-1 and V is TRBV27; 7 bases agree with TRBD1. The CDR3 runs 15 residues. From germline, CDR1 is MNHEY and CDR2 SMNVEV (reference sequence). Trimming removed 5 bases from V and 5 bases from J; junction bases left unmatched: 11. The CDR3 DNA follows: TGTGCCAGCAGTCACCTTTCGACAGGGTGGACTGAAGCTTTCTTT. This codes for CASSHLSTGWTEAFF.

CDR3 sequence: CASSLGLSNQPQHF. Written as DNA, the CDR3 is TGTGCCAGCAGTTTAGGGCTGAGCAATCAGCCCCAGCATTTT. The V gene is TRBV27, the J gene TRBJ1-5; D call uncertain. The length of the CDR3 is 14 residues. The V end lost 2 bases, the J end lost 1 base, and 6 bases lay between the germline ends. Germline values: CDR1 MNHEY, CDR2 SMNVEV (reference sequence).

The V call is TRBV5-1, the J call TRBJ1-6; possible D gene TRBD1, 6 bases. Per germline, CDR1 SGHRS and CDR2 YFSETQ. The V gene lost 6 bases and the J gene lost 8 bases, with 18 bases spanning the gap. This CDR3 region has 15 residues. In nucleotides, the CDR3 is TGCGCCAGCACCGTTTTAGCACAGGGAGATTCACCCCTCCACTTT. Amino acid sequence: CASTVLAQGDSPLHF.

The rearrangement links TRBV2 to TRBJ2-7; 9 bases line up with TRBD2. Germline V lookup: CDR1 SNHLY, CDR2 FYNNEI. J gave up 6 bases and V 6 bases, and 9 bases lay outside the gene matches. CDR3 length: 14 amino acids. CDR3 amino acids: CASSRRGLAREQYF. The CDR3 DNA follows: TGTGCCAGCAGCCGCCGAGGACTAGCGCGCGAGCAGTACTTC.

With respect to this clone: The junction and the germline gene differ at one end; a read error may be behind it. Different DNA sequences within this sample yield the same CDR3. The rearrangement joins TRBV2 to TRBJ1-1, with D uncertain. CDR3 length equals 16 residues. Per germline, CDR1 SNHLY and CDR2 FYNNEI. The CDR3 loop reads CASSEFGGVQPTEAFF. The CDR3 nucleotides are TGTGCTAGCAGTGAATTTGGAGGCGTTCAGCCGACTGAAGCTTTCTTT.

The V gene is TRBV19, the J gene TRBJ1-4; possible D gene TRBD1, 6 bases. This CDR3 has 15 amino acids. CDR1 LNHDA and CDR2 SQIVND come from the germline V gene (reference sequence). Trimming left V 5 bases short and J 7 bases short, with 17 bases between. This CDR3 is CASSSQTGRSEKLFF. The CDR3 coding sequence is TGTGCCAGTAGTTCCCAGACAGGACGAAGTGAAAAACTGTTTTTT.

There are a few counts of this clone. CDR3 coding DNA: TGCGCCAGCAGCTCGCTACAGGGGGATGAAAAACTGTTTTTT. This translates into CASSSLQGDEKLFF. The chain recombines TRBV5-1 with TRBJ1-4, with 8 bases aligning to TRBD1. The CDR3 has 14 residues. V dropped 3 bases and J dropped 6; count of bases not matched to a gene: 4. Germline CDR1 SGHRS, CDR2 YFSETQ. The entire variable domain, with the rest obtained from reference TRBV5-1 and TRBJ1-4, is as follows: KAGVTQTPRYLIKTRGQQVTLSCSPISGHRSVSWYQQTPGQGLQFLFEYFSETQRNKGNFPGRFSGRQFSNSRSEMNVSTLELGDSALYLCASSSLQGDEKLFFGSGTQLSVL.

The chain joins TRBV9 to TRBJ2-5; D uncertain. The DNA end favors TRBJ2-7, so the J call may be wrong. Germline-derived CDR1 and CDR2 are SGDLS and YYNGEE. This CDR3 spans 12 amino acids. The CDR3 is CASSVGNYEQYF. DNA for the CDR3: TGTGCCAGCAGCGTAGGTAACTACGAGCAGTACTTC.

A single count supports this clone. This chain joins TRBV16 and TRBJ1-4; TRBD1 is a possible D gene (5 bases). V was clipped by 0 bases and J by 0 bases, with 20 bases between them. Germline loops: CDR1 KGHSY, CDR2 FQNENV. The CDR3 is 20 residues long. Here the CDR3 reads CASSQSGLRGRGATNEKLFF. CDR3 DNA sequence: TGTGCCAGCAGCCAATCTGGGTTGCGGGGAAGGGGAGCAACTAATGAAAAACTGTTTTTT.

This clone was seen only once. V usage is TRBV15 and J usage is TRBJ2-7; D may be TRBD1 (6 bases). The CDR3 has 16 amino acids. CDR1 and CDR2 from the germline V gene are LNHNV and YYDKDF (reference sequence). The ends were cut back, 5 bases at V and 0 bases at J, with 17 bases in the middle. In DNA, the CDR3 is TGTGCCACCAGCGGGGAAGCGACAGGAGCCTCCTACGAGCAGTACTTC. Its protein product is CATSGEATGASYEQYF.

The chain is built from TRBV18 and TRBJ2-2, with TRBD2 matching 12 bases. Germline CDR1 KGHSH, CDR2 LQKENI. This CDR3 is 18 amino acids long. V lost 4 bases and J lost 2; bases outside the gene matches: 8. CDR3 sequence: CASSRLAGAPVNTGELFF. The DNA for the CDR3 is TGTGCCAGCTCACGACTAGCGGGGGCCCCGGTTAACACCGGGGAGCTGTTTTTT.

The V and J genes are TRBV5-4 and TRBJ2-7, with 7 bases matching TRBD1. This CDR3 is built from 16 residues. Germline loops: CDR1 SGHNT, CDR2 YYREEE (reference sequence). V shed 3 bases, J shed 1 base, and the junction held 10 bases outside the gene matches. This CDR3 reads CASSWGSRGPSYEQYF. CDR3 DNA sequence: TGTGCCAGCAGCTGGGGAAGTAGGGGGCCGTCCTACGAGCAGTACTTC.

V usage is TRBV19 and J usage is TRBJ2-3; 13 bases match TRBD2. CDR1 LNHDA and CDR2 SQIVND come from the germline V gene (reference sequence). J was trimmed by 6 bases and V by 1 base; bases with no gene match: 7. The CDR3 runs 17 residues. The CDR3 region has the DNA TGTGCCAGTAGTATAGCAAGGACTAGCGGGGGCCTGGATACGCAGTATTTT. The encoded protein is CASSIARTSGGLDTQYF.

The chain carries TRBV18 and TRBJ1-1; TRBD1 matches 7 bases. This CDR3 region has 17 residues. Trimming took 4 bases from V and 4 from J; bases not matched to a gene: 15. Per the germline V gene, CDR1 is KGHSH and CDR2 is LQKENI. The CDR3 DNA reads as TGTGCCAGCTCACAACAGCTGGCAGGGGGTACGGGCACTGAAGCTTTCTTT. Translation gives CASSQQLAGGTGTEAFF.

The chain carries TRBV2 and TRBJ1-5, with TRBD1 identical over 10 bases. Germline CDR1 and CDR2: SNHLY and FYNNEI. This CDR3 contains 14 residues. V lost 8 bases to trimming and J lost 4 bases; unmatched junction nucleotides: 5. The CDR3 loop reads CASGDRGKNQPQHF. CDR3 DNA sequence: TGTGCCAGCGGGGACAGGGGCAAAAATCAGCCCCAGCATTTT.

The gene calls are TRBV7-2 and TRBJ1-1; no clear D gene. This CDR3 contains 12 residues. V lost 5 bases and J lost 3, with 7 bases in between. Germline V CDR1 and CDR2: SGHTA, FQGNSA. The CDR3 loop reads CASSRGHTEAFF. The CDR3 nucleotides are TGTGCCAGCAGCCGCGGGCACACTGAAGCTTTCTTT. Full variable domain (remainder filled in from reference TRBV7-2 and TRBJ1-1): GAGVSQSPSNKVTEKGKDVELRCDPISGHTALYWYRQSLGQGLEFLIYFQGNSAPDKSGLPSDRFSAERTGGSVSTLTIQRTQQEDSAVYLCASSRGHTEAFFGQGTRLTVV.

The chain carries TRBV10-2 and TRBJ2-3; 11 nucleotides match TRBD2. The CDR3 is made up of 15 amino acids. The junction had 6 bases not matched to a gene; V was cut back by 6 bases and J by 4 bases. The germline V gene has CDR1 WSHSY and CDR2 SAAADI. The CDR3 loop reads CASRGGTSGPDTQYF. DNA of the CDR3: TGCGCCAGCAGGGGCGGGACTAGCGGCCCAGATACGCAGTATTTT.

This clone was observed a single time. The chain uses TRBV6-5 and TRBJ1-2; D possibly corresponds to TRBD1 (5 bases). V shed 6 bases and J shed 3 bases, with 11 bases lying between them. The length of the CDR3 is 13 residues. Germline-derived CDR1 and CDR2 are MNHEY and SVGAGI. Written as DNA, the CDR3 is TGTGCCAGCAGAGAGACAGTATACTATGGCTACACCTTC. This gives the protein CASRETVYYGYTF.

V gene TRBV9 combines with J gene TRBJ2-2; possible D gene TRBD1, 7 bases. The CDR3 has 17 amino acids. Trimming stripped 5 bases from V and 1 base from J, with 18 bases between. Germline V gives CDR1 SGDLS, CDR2 YYNGEE. CDR3 nucleotide sequence: TGTGCCAGCAGTCCAGAGGGGGGACAGATGAACACCGGGGAGCTGTTTTTT. Its protein product is CASSPEGGQMNTGELFF.